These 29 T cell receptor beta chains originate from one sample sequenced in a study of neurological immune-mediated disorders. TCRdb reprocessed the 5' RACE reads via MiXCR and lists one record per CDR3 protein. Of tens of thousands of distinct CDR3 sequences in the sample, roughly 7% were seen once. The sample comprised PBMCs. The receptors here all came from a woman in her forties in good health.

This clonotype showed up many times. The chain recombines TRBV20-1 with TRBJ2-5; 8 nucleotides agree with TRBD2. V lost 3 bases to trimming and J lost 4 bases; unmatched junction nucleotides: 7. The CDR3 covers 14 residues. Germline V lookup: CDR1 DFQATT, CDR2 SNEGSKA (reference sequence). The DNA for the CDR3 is TGCAGTGCTAGCCCCCCGGGGGGGATAGAGACCCAGTACTTC. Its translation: CSASPPGGIETQYF.

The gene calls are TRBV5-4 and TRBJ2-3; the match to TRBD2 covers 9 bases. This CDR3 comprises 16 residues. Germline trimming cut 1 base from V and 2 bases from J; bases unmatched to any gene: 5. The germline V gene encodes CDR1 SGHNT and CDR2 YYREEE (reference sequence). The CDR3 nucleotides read TGTGCCAGCAGCTTGAAGGTAGCGGGGGTCACAGATACGCAGTATTTT. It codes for CASSLKVAGVTDTQYF.

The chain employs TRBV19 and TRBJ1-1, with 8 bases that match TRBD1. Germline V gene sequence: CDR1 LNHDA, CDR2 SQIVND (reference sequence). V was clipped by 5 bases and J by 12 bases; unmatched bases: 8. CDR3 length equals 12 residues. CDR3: CASSLDREWTFF. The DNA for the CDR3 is TGTGCCAGTAGTCTGGACAGGGAATGGACTTTCTTT.

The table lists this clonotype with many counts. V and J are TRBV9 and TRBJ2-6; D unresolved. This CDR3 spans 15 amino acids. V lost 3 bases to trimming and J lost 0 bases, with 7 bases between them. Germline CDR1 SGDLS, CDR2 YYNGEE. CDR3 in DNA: TGTGCCAGCAGCGAACCCCGCTCTGGGGCCAACGTCCTGACTTTC. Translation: CASSEPRSGANVLTF.

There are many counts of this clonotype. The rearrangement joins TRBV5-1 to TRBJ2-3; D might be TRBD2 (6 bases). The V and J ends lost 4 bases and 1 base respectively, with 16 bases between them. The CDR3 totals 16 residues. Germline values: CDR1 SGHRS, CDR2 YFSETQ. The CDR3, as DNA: TGCGCCAGCAGCCCCCGGGAGCCACGACGCACAGATACGCAGTATTTT. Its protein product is CASSPREPRRTDTQYF.

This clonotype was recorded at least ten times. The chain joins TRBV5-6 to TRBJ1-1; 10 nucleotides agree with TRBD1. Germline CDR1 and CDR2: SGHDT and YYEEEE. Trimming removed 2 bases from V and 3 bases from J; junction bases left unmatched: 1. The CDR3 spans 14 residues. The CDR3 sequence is CASSFGQGDTEAFF. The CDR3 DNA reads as TGTGCCAGCAGCTTCGGACAGGGGGACACTGAAGCTTTCTTT.

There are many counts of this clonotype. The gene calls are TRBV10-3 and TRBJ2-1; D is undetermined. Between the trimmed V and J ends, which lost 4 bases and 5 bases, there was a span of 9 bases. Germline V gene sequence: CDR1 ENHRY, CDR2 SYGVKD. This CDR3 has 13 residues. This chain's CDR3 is CAISVHGNNEQFF. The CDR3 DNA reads TGTGCCATCAGTGTACACGGAAACAATGAGCAGTTCTTC.

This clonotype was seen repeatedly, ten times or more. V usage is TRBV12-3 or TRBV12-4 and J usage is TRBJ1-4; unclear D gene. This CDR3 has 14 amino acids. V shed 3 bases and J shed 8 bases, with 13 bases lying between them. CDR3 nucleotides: TGTGCCAGCAGTTTTCGGGCAATAGGGGAAAAACTGTTTTTT. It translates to CASSFRAIGEKLFF.

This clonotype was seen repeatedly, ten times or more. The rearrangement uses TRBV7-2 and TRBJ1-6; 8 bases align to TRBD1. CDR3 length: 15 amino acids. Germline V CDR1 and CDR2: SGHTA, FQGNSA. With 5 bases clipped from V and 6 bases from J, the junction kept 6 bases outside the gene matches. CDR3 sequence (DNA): TGTGCCAGCAGCCGAAAACAGGGGGGTAATTCACCCCTCCACTTT. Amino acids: CASSRKQGGNSPLHF.

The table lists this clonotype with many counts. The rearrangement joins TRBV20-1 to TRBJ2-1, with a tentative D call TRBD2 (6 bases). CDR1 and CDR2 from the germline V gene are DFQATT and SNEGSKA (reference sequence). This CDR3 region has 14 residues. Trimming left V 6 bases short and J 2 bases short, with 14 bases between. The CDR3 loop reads CSAFGGATYNEQFF. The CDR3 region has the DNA TGCAGTGCCTTCGGGGGTGCTACCTACAATGAGCAGTTCTTC.

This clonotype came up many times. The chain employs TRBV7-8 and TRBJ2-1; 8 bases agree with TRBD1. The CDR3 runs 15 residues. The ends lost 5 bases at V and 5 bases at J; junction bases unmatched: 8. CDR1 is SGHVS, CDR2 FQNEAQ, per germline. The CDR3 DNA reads TGTGCCAGCAGCCTCGGACAGGGTGGAAACAATGAGCAGTTCTTC. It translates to CASSLGQGGNNEQFF.

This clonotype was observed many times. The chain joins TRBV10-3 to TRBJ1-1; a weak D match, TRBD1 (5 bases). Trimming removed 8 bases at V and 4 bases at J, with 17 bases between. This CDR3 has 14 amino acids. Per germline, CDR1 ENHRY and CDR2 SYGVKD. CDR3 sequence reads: CAIGTGASGTEAFF. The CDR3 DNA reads TGTGCCATCGGGACCGGGGCCAGCGGCACTGAAGCTTTCTTT.

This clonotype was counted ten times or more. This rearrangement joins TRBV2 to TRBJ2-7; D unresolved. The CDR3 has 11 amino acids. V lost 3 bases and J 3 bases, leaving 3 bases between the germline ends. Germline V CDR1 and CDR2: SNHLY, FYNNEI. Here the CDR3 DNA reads TGTGCCAGCAGTGAGGGCTACGAGCAGTACTTC. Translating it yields CASSEGYEQYF. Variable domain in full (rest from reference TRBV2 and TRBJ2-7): EPEVTQTPSHQVTQMGQEVILRCVPISNHLYFYWYRQILGQKVEFLVSFYNNEISEKSEIFDDQFSVERPDGSNFTLKIRSTKLEDSAMYFCASSEGYEQYFGPGTRLTVT.

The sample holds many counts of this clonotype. The CDR3 DNA sequence: TGTGCCAGCAGTTCCCTGACGGGACACAGAACCTACGAGCAGTACTTC. Protein product: CASSSLTGHRTYEQYF. J is TRBJ2-7 and V is TRBV28, with a tentative D call TRBD1 (6 bases). V lost 4 bases and J lost 2, with 18 bases in between. The CDR3 has 16 amino acids. Per germline, CDR1 MDHEN and CDR2 SYDVKM.

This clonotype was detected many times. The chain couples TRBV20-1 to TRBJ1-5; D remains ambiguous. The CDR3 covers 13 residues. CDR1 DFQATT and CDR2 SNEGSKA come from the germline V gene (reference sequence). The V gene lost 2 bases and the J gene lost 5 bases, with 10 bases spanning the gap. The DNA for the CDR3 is TGCAGTGCTAGAACCCAGTTGGATCAGCCCCAGCATTTT. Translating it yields CSARTQLDQPQHF.

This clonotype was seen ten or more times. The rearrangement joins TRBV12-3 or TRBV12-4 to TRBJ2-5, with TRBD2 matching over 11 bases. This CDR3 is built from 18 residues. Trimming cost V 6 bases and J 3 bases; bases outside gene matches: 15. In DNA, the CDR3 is TGTGCCAGCAGCCCCTGGGGCTCTAGCGGGGGGAGAGAAGAGACCCAGTACTTC. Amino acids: CASSPWGSSGGREETQYF.

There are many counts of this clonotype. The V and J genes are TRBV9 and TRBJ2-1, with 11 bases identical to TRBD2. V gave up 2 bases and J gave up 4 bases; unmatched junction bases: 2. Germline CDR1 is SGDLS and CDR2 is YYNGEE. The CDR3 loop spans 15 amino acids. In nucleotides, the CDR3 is TGTGCCAGCAGCGTGGGACTAGCGGTATACAATGAGCAGTTCTTC. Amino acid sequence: CASSVGLAVYNEQFF.

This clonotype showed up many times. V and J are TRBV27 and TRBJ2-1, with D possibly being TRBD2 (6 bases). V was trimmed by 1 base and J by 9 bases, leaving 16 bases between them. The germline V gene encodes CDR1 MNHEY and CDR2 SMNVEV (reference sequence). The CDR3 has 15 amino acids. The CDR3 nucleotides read TGTGCCAGCAGTTTATGGACGGGAGTAGGAGGTGAGCAGTTCTTC. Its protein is CASSLWTGVGGEQFF.

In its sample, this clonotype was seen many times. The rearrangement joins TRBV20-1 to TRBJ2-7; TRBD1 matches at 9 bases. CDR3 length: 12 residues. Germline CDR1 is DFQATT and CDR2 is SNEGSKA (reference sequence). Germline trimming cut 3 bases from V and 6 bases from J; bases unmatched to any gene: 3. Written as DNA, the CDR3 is TGCAGTGCTAGGGACAGGGGAGGCGAGCAGTACGTC. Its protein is CSARDRGGEQYV.

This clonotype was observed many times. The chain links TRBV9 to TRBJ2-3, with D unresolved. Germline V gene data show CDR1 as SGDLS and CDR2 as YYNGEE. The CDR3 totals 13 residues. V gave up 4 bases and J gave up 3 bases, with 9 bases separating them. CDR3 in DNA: TGTGCCAGCAGCCCACAAGTGACAGATACGCAGTATTTT. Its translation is CASSPQVTDTQYF.

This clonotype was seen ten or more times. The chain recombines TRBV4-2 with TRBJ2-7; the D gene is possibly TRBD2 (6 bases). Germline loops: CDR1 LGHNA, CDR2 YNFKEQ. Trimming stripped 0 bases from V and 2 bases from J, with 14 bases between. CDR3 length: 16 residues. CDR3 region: CASSQDGGYGTYEQYF. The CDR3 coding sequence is TGTGCCAGCAGCCAAGATGGGGGGTACGGAACCTACGAGCAGTACTTC.

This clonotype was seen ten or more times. This chain's CDR3 is CASSLWFGGGETQYF. The CDR3 DNA reads as TGTGCCAGCAGTTTATGGTTCGGGGGGGGGGAGACCCAGTACTTC. The chain employs TRBV27 and TRBJ2-5; 8 positions agree with TRBD2. Trimming removed 1 base from V and 5 bases from J; junction bases left unmatched: 6. This CDR3 is built from 15 residues. Germline-derived CDR1 and CDR2 are MNHEY and SMNVEV (reference sequence).

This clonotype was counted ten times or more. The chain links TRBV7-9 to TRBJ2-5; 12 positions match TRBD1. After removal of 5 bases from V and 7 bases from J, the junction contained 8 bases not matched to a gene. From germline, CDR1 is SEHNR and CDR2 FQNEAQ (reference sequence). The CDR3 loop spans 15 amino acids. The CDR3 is CASSTKPGQGATQYF. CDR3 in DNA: TGTGCCAGCAGCACTAAACCGGGACAGGGGGCGACCCAGTACTTC.

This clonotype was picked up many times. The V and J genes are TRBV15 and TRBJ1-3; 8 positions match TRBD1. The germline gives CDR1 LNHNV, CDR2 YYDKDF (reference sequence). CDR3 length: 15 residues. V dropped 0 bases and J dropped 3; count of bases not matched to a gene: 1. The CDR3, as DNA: TGTGCCACCAGCAGAGACAGGGGGCTTGGAAACACCATATATTTT. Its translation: CATSRDRGLGNTIYF. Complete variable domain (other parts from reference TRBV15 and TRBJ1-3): DAMVIQNPRYQVTQFGKPVTLSCSQTLNHNVMYWYQQKSSQAPKLLFHYYDKDFNNEADTPDNFQSRRPNTSFCFLDIRSPGLGDTAMYLCATSRDRGLGNTIYFGEGSWLTVV.

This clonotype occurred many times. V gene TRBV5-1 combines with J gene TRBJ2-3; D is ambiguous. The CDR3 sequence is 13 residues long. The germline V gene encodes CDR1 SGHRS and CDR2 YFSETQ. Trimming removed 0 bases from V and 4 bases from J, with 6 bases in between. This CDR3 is CASSLGFADTQYF. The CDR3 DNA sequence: TGCGCCAGCAGCTTGGGGTTCGCAGATACGCAGTATTTT.

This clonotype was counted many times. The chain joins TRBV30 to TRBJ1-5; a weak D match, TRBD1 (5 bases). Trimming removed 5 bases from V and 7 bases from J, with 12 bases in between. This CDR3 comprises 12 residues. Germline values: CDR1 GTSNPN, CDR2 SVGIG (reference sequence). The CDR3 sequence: CAWGWGGQPQHF. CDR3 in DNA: TGTGCCTGGGGGTGGGGGGGACAGCCCCAGCATTTT.

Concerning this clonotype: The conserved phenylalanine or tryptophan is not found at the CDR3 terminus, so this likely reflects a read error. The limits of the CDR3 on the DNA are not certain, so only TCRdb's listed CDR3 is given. This chain's CDR3 is CSASPNSGRGYNEQIL. The rearrangement joins TRBV20-1 to TRBJ2-1; the table calls TRBD2, which could not be checked here. The CDR3 is 16 residues long, counting both termini. Germline V gene sequence: CDR1 DFQATT, CDR2 SNEGSKA (reference sequence).

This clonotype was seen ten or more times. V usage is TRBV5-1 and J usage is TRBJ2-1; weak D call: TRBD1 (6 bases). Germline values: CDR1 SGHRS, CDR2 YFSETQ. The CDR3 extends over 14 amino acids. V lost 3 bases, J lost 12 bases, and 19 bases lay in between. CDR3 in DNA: TGCGCCAGCAGCTCTTACGCAGGGGCGATTGGGCAGTTCTTC. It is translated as CASSSYAGAIGQFF.

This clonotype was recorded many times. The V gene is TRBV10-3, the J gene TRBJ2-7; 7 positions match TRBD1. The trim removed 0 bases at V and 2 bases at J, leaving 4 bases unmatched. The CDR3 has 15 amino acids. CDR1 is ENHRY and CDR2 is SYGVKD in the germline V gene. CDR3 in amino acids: CAISESDRTTYEQYV. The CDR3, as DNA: TGTGCCATCAGTGAGTCGGACAGGACCACCTACGAGCAGTACGTC.